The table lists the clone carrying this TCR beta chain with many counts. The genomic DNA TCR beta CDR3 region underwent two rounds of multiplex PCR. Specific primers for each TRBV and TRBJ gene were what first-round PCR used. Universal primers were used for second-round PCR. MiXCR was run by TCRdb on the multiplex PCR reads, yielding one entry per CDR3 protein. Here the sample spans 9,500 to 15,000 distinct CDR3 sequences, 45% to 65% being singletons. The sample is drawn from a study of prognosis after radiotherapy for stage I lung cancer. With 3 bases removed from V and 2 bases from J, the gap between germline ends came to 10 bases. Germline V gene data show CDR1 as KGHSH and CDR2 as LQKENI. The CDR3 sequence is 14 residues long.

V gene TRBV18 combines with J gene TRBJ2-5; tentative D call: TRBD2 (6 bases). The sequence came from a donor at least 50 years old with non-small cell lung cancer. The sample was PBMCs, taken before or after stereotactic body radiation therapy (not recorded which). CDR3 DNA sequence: TGTGCCAGCTCACCCTCACGGGAGCAAGAGACCCAGTACTTC. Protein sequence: CASSPSREQETQYF.